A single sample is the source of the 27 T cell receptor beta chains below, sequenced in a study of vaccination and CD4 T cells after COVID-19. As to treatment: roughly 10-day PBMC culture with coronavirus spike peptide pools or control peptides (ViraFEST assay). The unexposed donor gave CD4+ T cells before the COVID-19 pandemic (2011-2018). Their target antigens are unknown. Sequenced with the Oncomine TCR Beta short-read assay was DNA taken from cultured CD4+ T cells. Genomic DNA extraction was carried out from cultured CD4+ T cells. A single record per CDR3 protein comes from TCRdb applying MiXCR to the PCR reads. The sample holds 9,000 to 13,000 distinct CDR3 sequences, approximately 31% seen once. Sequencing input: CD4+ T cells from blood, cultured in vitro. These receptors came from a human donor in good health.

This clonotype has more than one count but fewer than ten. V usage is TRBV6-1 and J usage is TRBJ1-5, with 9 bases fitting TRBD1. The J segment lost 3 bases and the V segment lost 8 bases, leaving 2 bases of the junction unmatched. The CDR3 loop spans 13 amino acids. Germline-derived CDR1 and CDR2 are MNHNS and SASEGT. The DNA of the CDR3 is TGTGCCAGCCGGGACAGGGACAATCAGCCCCAGCATTTT. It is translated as CASRDRDNQPQHF.

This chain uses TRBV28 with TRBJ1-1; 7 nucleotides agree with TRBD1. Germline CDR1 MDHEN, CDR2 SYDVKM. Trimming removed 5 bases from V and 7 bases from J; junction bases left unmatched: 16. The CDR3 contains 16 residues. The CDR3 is CASSLGAWDSPSEAFF. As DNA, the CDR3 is TGTGCCAGCAGTCTAGGAGCCTGGGACAGCCCAAGTGAAGCTTTCTTT.

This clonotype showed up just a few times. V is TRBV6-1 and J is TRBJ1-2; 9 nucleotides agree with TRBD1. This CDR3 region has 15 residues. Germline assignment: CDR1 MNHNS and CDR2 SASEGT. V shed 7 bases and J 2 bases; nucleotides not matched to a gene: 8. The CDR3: CASKITGTGNYGYTF. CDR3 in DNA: TGTGCCAGCAAAATTACCGGGACAGGGAACTATGGCTACACCTTC.

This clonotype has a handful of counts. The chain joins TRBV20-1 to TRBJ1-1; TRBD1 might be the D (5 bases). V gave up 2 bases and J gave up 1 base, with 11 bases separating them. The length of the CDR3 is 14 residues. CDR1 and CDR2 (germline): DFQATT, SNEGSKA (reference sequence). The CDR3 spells CSARKSGTNTEAFF. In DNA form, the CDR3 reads TGCAGTGCTAGAAAGTCAGGGACGAACACTGAAGCTTTCTTT.

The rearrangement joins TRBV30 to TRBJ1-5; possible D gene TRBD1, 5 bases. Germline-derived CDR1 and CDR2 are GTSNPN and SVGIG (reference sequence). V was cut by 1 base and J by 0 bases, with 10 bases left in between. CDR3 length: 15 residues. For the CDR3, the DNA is TGTGCCTGGAGTGGGATGAGGGGTAGCAATCAGCCCCAGCATTTT. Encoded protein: CAWSGMRGSNQPQHF.

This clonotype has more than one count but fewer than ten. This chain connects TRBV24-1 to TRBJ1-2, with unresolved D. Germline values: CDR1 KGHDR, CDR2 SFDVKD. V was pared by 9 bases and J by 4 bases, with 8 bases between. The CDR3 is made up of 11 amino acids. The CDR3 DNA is TGTGCCACCGAATCCGGCTATGGCTACACCTTC. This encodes CATESGYGYTF.

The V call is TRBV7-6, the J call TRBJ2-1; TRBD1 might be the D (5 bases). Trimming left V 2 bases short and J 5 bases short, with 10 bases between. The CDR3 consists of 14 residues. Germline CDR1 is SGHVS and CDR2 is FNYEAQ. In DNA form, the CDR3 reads TGTGCCAGCAGCTTACCCCAGGGAAACAATGAGCAGTTCTTC. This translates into CASSLPQGNNEQFF.

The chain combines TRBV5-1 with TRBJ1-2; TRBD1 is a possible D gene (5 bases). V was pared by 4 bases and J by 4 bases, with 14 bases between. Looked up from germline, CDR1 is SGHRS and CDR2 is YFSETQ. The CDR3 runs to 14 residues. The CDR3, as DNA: TGCGCCAGCAGCCACCCGGATGGGGGCTATGGCTACACCTTC. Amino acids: CASSHPDGGYGYTF.

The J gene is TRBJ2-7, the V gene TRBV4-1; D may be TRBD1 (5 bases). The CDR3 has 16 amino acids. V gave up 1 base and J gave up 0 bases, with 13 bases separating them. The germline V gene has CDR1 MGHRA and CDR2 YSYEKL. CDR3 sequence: CASSQGRTLSSYEQYF. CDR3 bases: TGCGCCAGCAGCCAAGGCCGGACATTAAGCTCCTACGAGCAGTACTTC.

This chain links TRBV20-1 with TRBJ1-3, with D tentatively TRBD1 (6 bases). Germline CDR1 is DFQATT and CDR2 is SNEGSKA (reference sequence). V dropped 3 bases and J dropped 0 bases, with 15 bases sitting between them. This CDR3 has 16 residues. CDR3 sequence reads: CSASVQGLNSGNTIYF. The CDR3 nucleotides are TGCAGTGCTAGCGTCCAGGGGCTCAACTCTGGAAACACCATATATTTT.

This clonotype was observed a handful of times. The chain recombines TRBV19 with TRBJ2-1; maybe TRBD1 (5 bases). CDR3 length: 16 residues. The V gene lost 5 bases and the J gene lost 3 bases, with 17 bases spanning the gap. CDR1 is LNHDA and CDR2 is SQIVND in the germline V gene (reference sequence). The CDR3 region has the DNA TGTGCCAGTAGTCCCGGGTGGGGCAAGTTCTACAATGAGCAGTTCTTC. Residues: CASSPGWGKFYNEQFF.

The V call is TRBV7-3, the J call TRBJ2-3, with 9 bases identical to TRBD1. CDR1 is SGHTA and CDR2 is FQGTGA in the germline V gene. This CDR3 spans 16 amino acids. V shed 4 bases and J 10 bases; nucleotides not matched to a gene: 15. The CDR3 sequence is CASSSDTGTGLVPQYF. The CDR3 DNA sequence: TGTGCCAGCAGCTCCGACACCGGGACAGGGTTAGTGCCGCAGTATTTT.

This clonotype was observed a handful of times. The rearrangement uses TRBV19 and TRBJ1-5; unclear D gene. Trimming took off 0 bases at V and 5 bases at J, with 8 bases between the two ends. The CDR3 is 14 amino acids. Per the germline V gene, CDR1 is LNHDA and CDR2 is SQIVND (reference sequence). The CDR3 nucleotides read TGTGCCAGTAGTATAGATCGATTCGATCAGCCCCAGCATTTT. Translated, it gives CASSIDRFDQPQHF. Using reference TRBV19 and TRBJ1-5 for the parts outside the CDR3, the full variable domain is DGGITQSPKYLFRKEGQNVTLSCEQNLNHDAMYWYRQDPGQGLRLIYYSQIVNDFQKGDIAEGYSVSREKKESFPLTVTSAQKNPTAFYLCASSIDRFDQPQHFGDGTRLSIL.

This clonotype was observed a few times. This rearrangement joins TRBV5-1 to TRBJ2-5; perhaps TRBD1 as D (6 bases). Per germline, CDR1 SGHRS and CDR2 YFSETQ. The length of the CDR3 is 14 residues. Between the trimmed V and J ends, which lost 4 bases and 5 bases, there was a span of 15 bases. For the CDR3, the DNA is TGCGCCAGCAGCGGGGGCGTCGTAGGGGAGACCCAGTACTTC. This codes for CASSGGVVGETQYF.

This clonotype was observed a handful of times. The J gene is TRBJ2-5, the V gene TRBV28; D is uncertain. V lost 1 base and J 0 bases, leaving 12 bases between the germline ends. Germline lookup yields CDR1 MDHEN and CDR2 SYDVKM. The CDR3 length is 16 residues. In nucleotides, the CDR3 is TGTGCCAGCAGTTTATACCGCCACGGGTACCAAGAGACCCAGTACTTC. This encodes CASSLYRHGYQETQYF.

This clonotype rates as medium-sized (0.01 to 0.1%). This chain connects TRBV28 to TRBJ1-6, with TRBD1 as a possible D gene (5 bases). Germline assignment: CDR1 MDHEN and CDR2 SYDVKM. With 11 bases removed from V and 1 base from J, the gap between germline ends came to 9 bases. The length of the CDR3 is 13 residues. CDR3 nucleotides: TGTGCCGGGGGATCGTCCTATAATTCACCCCTCCACTTT. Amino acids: CAGGSSYNSPLHF. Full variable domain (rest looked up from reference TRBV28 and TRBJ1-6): DVKVTQSSRYLVKRTGEKVFLECVQDMDHENMFWYRQDPGLGLRLIYFSYDVKMKEKGDIPEGYSVSREKKERFSLILESASTNQTSMYLCAGGSSYNSPLHFGNGTRLTVT.

The CDR3: CASSRTSGSNEQFF. CDR3 sequence (DNA): TGTGCCAGCAGCCGGACTAGCGGGAGCAATGAGCAGTTCTTC. The rearrangement uses TRBV14 and TRBJ2-1, with 13 bases fitting TRBD2. With V trimmed by 4 bases and J by 6 bases, 0 bases remained unmatched. Looked up from germline, CDR1 is SGHDN and CDR2 is FVKESK. The CDR3 has 14 amino acids.

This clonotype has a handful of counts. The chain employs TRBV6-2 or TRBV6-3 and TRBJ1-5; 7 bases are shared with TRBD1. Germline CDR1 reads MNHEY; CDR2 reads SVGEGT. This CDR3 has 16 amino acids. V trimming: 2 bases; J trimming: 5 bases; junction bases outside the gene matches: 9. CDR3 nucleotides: TGTGCCAGCAGTTACGGCGGCAGGGGGACGCATCAGCCCCAGCATTTT. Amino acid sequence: CASSYGGRGTHQPQHF.

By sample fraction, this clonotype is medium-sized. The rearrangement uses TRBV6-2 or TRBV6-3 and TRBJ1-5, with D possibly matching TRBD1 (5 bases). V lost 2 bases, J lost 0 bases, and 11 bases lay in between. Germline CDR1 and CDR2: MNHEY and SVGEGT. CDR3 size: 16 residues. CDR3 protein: CASSYVAGLSNQPQHF. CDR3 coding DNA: TGTGCCAGCAGTTACGTGGCAGGGCTTAGCAATCAGCCCCAGCATTTT.

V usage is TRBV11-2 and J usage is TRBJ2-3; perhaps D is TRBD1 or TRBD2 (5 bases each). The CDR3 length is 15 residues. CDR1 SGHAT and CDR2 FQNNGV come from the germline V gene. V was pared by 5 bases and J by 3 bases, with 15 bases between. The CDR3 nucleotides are TGTGCCAGCAGCCCGGGGACGCACCCGACAGATACGCAGTATTTT. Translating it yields CASSPGTHPTDTQYF.

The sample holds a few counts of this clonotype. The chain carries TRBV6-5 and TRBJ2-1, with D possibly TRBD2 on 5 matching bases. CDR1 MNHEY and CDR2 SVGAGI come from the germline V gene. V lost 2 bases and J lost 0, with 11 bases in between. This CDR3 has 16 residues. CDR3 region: CASSYRGTVSYNEQFF. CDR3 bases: TGTGCCAGCAGTTACCGGGGAACGGTCTCCTACAATGAGCAGTTCTTC.

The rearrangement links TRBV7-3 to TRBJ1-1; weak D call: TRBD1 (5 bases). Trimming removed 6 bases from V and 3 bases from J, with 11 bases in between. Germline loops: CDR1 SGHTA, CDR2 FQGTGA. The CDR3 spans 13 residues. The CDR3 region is CASSTWGDTEAFF. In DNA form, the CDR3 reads TGTGCCAGCAGTACTTGGGGGGACACTGAAGCTTTCTTT. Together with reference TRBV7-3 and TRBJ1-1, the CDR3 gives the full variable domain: GAGVSQTPSNKVTEKGKYVELRCDPISGHTALYWYRQSLGQGPEFLIYFQGTGAADDSGLPNDRFFAVRPEGSVSTLKIQRTERGDSAVYLCASSTWGDTEAFFGQGTRLTVV.

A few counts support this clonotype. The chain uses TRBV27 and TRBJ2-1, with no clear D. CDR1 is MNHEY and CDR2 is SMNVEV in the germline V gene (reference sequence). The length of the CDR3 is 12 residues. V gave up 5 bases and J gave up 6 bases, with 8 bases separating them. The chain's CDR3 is CASSIIGNEQFF. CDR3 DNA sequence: TGTGCCAGCAGTATTATAGGCAATGAGCAGTTCTTC.

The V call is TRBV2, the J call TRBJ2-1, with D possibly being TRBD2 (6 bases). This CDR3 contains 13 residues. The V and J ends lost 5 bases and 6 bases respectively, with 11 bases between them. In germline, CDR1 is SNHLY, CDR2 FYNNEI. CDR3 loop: CASSRREPNEQFF. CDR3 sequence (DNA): TGTGCCAGCAGTCGCCGGGAGCCCAATGAGCAGTTCTTC.

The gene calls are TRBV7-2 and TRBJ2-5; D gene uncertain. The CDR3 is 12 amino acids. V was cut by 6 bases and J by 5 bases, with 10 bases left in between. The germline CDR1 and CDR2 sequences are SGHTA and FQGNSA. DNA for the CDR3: TGTGCCAGCAGTCAGAGTAGGGAGACCCAGTACTTC. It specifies CASSQSRETQYF.

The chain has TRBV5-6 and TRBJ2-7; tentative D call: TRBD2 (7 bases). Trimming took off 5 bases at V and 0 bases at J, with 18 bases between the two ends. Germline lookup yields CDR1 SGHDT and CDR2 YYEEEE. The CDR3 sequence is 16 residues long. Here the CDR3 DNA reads TGTGCCAGCAGAGGGGGGGCCGCCTTATACTCCTACGAGCAGTACTTC. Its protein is CASRGGAALYSYEQYF.

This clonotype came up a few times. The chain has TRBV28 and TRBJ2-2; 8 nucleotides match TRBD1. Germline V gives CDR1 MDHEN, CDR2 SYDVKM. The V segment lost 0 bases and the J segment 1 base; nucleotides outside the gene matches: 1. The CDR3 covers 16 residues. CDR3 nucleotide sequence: TGTGCCAGCAGTTTATGGGGGACAGGGAACACCGGGGAGCTGTTTTTT. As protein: CASSLWGTGNTGELFF. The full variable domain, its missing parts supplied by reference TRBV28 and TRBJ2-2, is DVKVTQSSRYLVKRTGEKVFLECVQDMDHENMFWYRQDPGLGLRLIYFSYDVKMKEKGDIPEGYSVSREKKERFSLILESASTNQTSMYLCASSLWGTGNTGELFFGEGSRLTVL.